One sample yielded the 20 T cell receptor beta chains listed below, sequenced in a study of long-term antiretroviral therapy in people with HIV. The authors ran the immunoSEQ assay, v3.0, at survey level. Here immunoSEQ multiplex PCR was the method, and the copy in TCRdb shows in-frame clones only, minus some. The sample includes around 25,000 clones, approximately 86% seen only once; the top ten take 8.7%. The sequencing here drew on unsorted PBMCs, taken 1.8 years before starting antiretroviral therapy. These receptors came from a man aged 50 or older with HIV.

CDR3 coding DNA: TGTGCCAGCAGCTTGGCCCTAGCGGGAGGAGAAGAGCAGTACTTC. Its translation: CASSLALAGGEEQYF. The chain couples TRBV5-4 to TRBJ2-7; the match to TRBD2 covers 11 bases. CDR3 length: 15 amino acids. Germline CDR1 reads SGHNT; CDR2 reads YYREEE (reference sequence). V was pared by 0 bases and J by 7 bases, with 6 bases of the junction left unmatched.

The chain joins TRBV5-4 to TRBJ2-3; 10 bases match TRBD2. Germline CDR1 and CDR2: SGHNT and YYREEE (reference sequence). V shed 4 bases, J shed 2 bases, and the junction held 10 bases outside the gene matches. The CDR3 spans 17 residues. CDR3: CASSPSLAGRITDTQYF. The CDR3, as DNA: TGTGCCAGCAGCCCCTCACTAGCGGGACGCATCACAGATACGCAGTATTTT.

This clone was detected a few times. The chain recombines TRBV6-5 with TRBJ2-2; D is unresolved. Looked up from germline, CDR1 is MNHEY and CDR2 is SVGAGI. This CDR3 is 15 amino acids long. The V end was cut by 7 bases, the J end by 1 base, with 13 bases between. CDR3 region: CASTDNPVNTGELFF. The CDR3 DNA sequence: TGTGCCAGCACCGACAACCCAGTGAACACCGGGGAGCTGTTTTTT.

The chain is built from TRBV19 and TRBJ2-6, with a weak D call TRBD1 (5 bases). Trimming removed 2 bases from V and 0 bases from J, with 14 bases in between. Per the germline V gene, CDR1 is LNHDA and CDR2 is SQIVND (reference sequence). The length of the CDR3 is 18 residues. CDR3 residues: CASSIRQGLDSGANVLTF. DNA for the CDR3: TGTGCCAGTAGTATAAGGCAGGGATTAGACTCTGGGGCCAACGTCCTGACTTTC.

This clone was detected a few times. V usage is TRBV11-2 and J usage is TRBJ1-6; 8 bases line up with TRBD1. The V and J ends lost 4 bases and 8 bases, in that order; junction bases with no gene match: 10. This CDR3 has 16 residues. The germline CDR1 and CDR2 sequences are SGHAT and FQNNGV. The CDR3 coding sequence is TGTGCCAGCAGCTCTCACAGGGGGAATTCGGATTCACCCCTCCACTTT. Its protein product is CASSSHRGNSDSPLHF. The full variable domain, with the rest looked up from reference TRBV11-2 and TRBJ1-6, is EAGVAQSPRYKIIEKRQSVAFWCNPISGHATLYWYQQILGQGPKLLIQFQNNGVVDDSQLPKDRFSAERLKGVDSTLKIQPAKLEDSAVYLCASSSHRGNSDSPLHFGNGTRLTVT.

Here the CDR3 reads CASSTRQGQRFTDTQYF. The CDR3 DNA follows: TGTGCCAGCAGCACCCGACAGGGACAGCGATTCACAGATACGCAGTATTTT. The chain employs TRBV5-4 and TRBJ2-3, with 7 bases that match TRBD1. The V gene's germline CDR1 is SGHNT and CDR2 YYREEE (reference sequence). With 4 bases clipped from V and 2 bases from J, the junction kept 13 bases outside the gene matches. The CDR3 covers 17 residues.

This clone appeared a single time. This chain links TRBV27 with TRBJ1-4; D may be TRBD1 (6 bases). There are 15 residues in the CDR3. V shed 5 bases and J shed 2 bases, with 12 bases lying between them. Germline CDR1 MNHEY, CDR2 SMNVEV (reference sequence). The CDR3 protein is CASSARDITNEKLFF. In DNA form, the CDR3 reads TGTGCCAGCAGTGCCCGGGACATTACTAATGAAAAACTGTTTTTT.

This clone was found once. The chain has TRBV6-5 and TRBJ2-1, with 8 bases identical to TRBD2. The CDR3 is 14 amino acids. With 4 bases clipped from V and 8 bases from J, the junction kept 7 bases outside the gene matches. The V gene's germline CDR1 is MNHEY and CDR2 SVGAGI. This chain's CDR3 is CASSFGGAGDEQFF. The CDR3 nucleotides read TGTGCCAGCAGTTTCGGGGGGGCCGGGGATGAGCAGTTCTTC.

DNA for the CDR3: TGTGCCAGCACCGAGCCGCCCAAAGAGACCCAGTACTTC. Protein: CASTEPPKETQYF. The chain joins TRBV5-8 to TRBJ2-5; D remains unclear. V lost 6 bases, J lost 3 bases, and 12 bases lay in between. The CDR3 runs to 13 residues. Per germline, CDR1 SGHTS and CDR2 YDEGEE.

V and J are TRBV2 and TRBJ1-1, with TRBD1 identical over 8 bases. After removal of 6 bases from V and 3 bases from J, the junction contained 3 bases not matched to a gene. There are 13 residues in the CDR3. Germline V lookup: CDR1 SNHLY, CDR2 FYNNEI. The CDR3 protein is CASRGTGDTEAFF. In DNA form, the CDR3 reads TGTGCCAGCAGGGGGACAGGCGACACTGAAGCTTTCTTT.

This chain uses TRBV18 with TRBJ2-7, with D unclear. Germline-derived CDR1 and CDR2 are KGHSH and LQKENI. The V end was cut by 0 bases, the J end by 2 bases, with 5 bases between. The length of the CDR3 is 13 residues. The CDR3 region is CASSPPQTYEQYF. Written as DNA, the CDR3 is TGTGCCAGCTCACCACCGCAGACCTACGAGCAGTACTTC.

This clone showed up just once. The genes are TRBV4-2 and TRBJ1-1; D gene uncertain. Per the germline V gene, CDR1 is LGHNA and CDR2 is YNFKEQ. The CDR3 loop spans 13 amino acids. The V gene lost 6 bases and the J gene lost 5 bases, with 13 bases spanning the gap. CDR3 bases: TGTGCCAGCAGGTCCGGGTATCGAACTGAAGCTTTCTTT. It codes for CASRSGYRTEAFF.

The chain joins TRBV30 to TRBJ2-3; unclear D gene. Deletions cut 0 bases from V and 6 bases from J, with 4 bases between. Germline CDR1 is GTSNPN and CDR2 is SVGIG (reference sequence). The length of the CDR3 is 11 residues. The CDR3 here is CAWSVGDTQYF. CDR3 nucleotides: TGTGCCTGGAGTGTGGGGGATACGCAGTATTTT.

The chain has TRBV27 and TRBJ2-7, with 8 bases fitting TRBD2. The CDR3 consists of 18 residues. The V gene's germline CDR1 is MNHEY and CDR2 SMNVEV (reference sequence). The J segment lost 3 bases and the V segment lost 0 bases, leaving 13 bases of the junction unmatched. Here the CDR3 reads CASSLSRREDKFSYEQYF. The DNA for the CDR3 is TGTGCCAGCAGTTTATCGAGGCGGGAGGATAAATTTAGCTACGAGCAGTACTTC.

The V gene is TRBV11-3, the J gene TRBJ2-1; D not certain. Germline loops: CDR1 SGHNT, CDR2 YENEEA. V was cut by 2 bases and J by 0 bases, with 14 bases left in between. The CDR3 contains 17 residues. This chain's CDR3 is CASSLSGGPSSYNEQFF. As DNA, the CDR3 is TGTGCCAGCAGCTTATCGGGCGGCCCGAGCTCCTACAATGAGCAGTTCTTC.

The chain couples TRBV10-2 to TRBJ1-5; maybe TRBD1 (6 bases). Trimming took 1 base from V and 5 from J, leaving 15 bases between them. The CDR3 length is 16 residues. From germline, CDR1 is WSHSY and CDR2 SAAADI. The CDR3 region has the DNA TGCGCCAGCAGTGAGTTCTTTGAGACAGGTCATCAGCCCCAGCATTTT. Translated: CASSEFFETGHQPQHF.

J is TRBJ2-3 and V is TRBV6-1, with TRBD1 as a possible D gene (6 bases). This CDR3 has 12 residues. CDR1 MNHNS and CDR2 SASEGT come from the germline V gene. V was shortened by 5 bases and J by 7 bases, with 10 bases between the two germline ends. This CDR3 is CASSLQGNTQYF. The CDR3 nucleotides are TGTGCCAGCAGTCTACAGGGAAATACGCAGTATTTT.

The chain is built from TRBV11-2 and TRBJ2-7, with 9 bases aligning to TRBD2. Germline CDR1 reads SGHAT; CDR2 reads FQNNGV. There are 15 residues in the CDR3. V was pared by 1 base and J by 3 bases, with 4 bases of the junction left unmatched. CDR3 protein: CASSLGVSGGYEQYF. In nucleotides, the CDR3 is TGTGCCAGCAGCTTAGGGGTTAGCGGGGGCTACGAGCAGTACTTC.

This clone was observed a handful of times. This CDR3 reads CASSEGFLGNTEAFF. Here the CDR3 DNA reads TGTGCCAGCAGTGAGGGCTTTTTAGGGAACACTGAAGCTTTCTTT. The rearrangement uses TRBV6-1 and TRBJ1-1; D is unclear. There are 15 residues in the CDR3. V shed 3 bases and J shed 1 base, with 12 bases lying between them. CDR1 is MNHNS, CDR2 SASEGT, per germline.

Only a few counts were recorded for this clone. V usage is TRBV18 and J usage is TRBJ2-7; D is unresolved. Trimming shortened V by 3 bases and J by 0 bases, and 15 bases separated the two germline ends. Per germline, CDR1 KGHSH and CDR2 LQKENI. CDR3 length equals 16 residues. The CDR3 DNA reads TGTGCCAGCTCACCCTTTGCGCGCGTGAGCTCCTACGAGCAGTACTTC. Protein product: CASSPFARVSSYEQYF.